This T cell receptor beta chain appears in the sequencing data of a study of cytotoxic CD8 clonotypes in ibrutinib-treated CLL. This clone showed up just once. Germline CDR1 reads SNHLY; CDR2 reads FYNNEI. With V trimmed by 5 bases and J by 5 bases, 3 bases remained unmatched. This CDR3 is built from 15 residues. Produced via immunoSEQ multiplex PCR; TCRdb's table is partial and in-frame only. The data contain some 150,000 clones, 60% to 80% of them seen just once; the ten biggest clones take up 25% to 30%. This chain links TRBV2 with TRBJ2-1; 13 bases match TRBD2. The clonotype was recovered from a human donor with chronic lymphocytic leukemia. This material consisted of PBMCs, taken after 12 months of ibrutinib treatment. The CDR3 coding sequence is TGTGCCAGCAGTTACGGACTAGCGGGGGACAATGAGCAGTTCTTC. Its protein product is CASSYGLAGDNEQFF.